The sample holds a few counts of the clone carrying this TCR beta chain. The data were taken from a study of cytomegalovirus exposure and HLA in healthy donors. PCR was performed using 60 Vbeta and 13 Jbeta primers. TCRdb keeps only in-frame clones here, not all; method: immunoSEQ multiplex PCR. The sample holds roughly 150,000 clones, around 75% seen once. From germline, CDR1 is ENHRY and CDR2 SYGVKD. The J segment lost 8 bases and the V segment lost 3 bases, leaving 9 bases of the junction unmatched. The CDR3 has 15 residues. The sample taken for sequencing was PBMCs. The chain employs TRBV10-3 and TRBJ2-1; 8 bases map to TRBD1. The origin of this receptor is a man younger than 35 in good health and CMV-seropositive. The CDR3 loop reads CAISDTKTGDDEQFF. The CDR3 nucleotides read TGTGCCATCAGTGACACGAAGACAGGGGACGATGAGCAGTTCTTC.